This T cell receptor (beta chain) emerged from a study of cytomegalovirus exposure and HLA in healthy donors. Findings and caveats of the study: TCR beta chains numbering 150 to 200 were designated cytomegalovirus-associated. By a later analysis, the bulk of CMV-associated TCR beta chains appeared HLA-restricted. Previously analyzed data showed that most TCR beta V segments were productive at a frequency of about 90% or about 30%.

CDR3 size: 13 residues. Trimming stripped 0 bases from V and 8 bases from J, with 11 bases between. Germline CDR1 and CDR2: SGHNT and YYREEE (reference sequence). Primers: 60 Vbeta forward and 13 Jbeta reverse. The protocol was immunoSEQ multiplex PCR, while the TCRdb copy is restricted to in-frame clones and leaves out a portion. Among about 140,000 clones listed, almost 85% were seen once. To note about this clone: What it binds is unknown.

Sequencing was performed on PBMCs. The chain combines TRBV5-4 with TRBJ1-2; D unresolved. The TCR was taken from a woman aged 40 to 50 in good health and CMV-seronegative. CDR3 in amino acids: CASSLDNNWGYTF. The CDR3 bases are TGTGCCAGCAGCTTGGATAACAATTGGGGCTACACCTTC.